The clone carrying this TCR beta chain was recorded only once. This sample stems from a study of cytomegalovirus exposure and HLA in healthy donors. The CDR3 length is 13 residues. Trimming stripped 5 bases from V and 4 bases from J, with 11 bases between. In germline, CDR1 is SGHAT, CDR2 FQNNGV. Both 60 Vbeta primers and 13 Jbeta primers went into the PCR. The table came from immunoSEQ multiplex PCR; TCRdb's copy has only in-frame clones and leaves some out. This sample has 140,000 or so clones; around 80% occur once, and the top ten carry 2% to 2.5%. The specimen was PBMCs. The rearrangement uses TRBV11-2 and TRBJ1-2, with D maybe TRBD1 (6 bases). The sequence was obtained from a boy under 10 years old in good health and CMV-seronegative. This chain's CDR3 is CASSATGSYGYTF. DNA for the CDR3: TGTGCCAGCAGCGCAACAGGGTCCTATGGCTACACCTTC. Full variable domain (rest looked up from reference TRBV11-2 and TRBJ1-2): EAGVAQSPRYKIIEKRQSVAFWCNPISGHATLYWYQQILGQGPKLLIQFQNNGVVDDSQLPKDRFSAERLKGVDSTLKIQPAKLEDSAVYLCASSATGSYGYTFGSGTRLTVV.